Given below is one T cell receptor (beta chain) in context. This clonotype was counted only a few times. The antigen it recognizes is unknown. Base qualities were left out, and no much larger clone turns up one base away. This specimen comes from a study of T cells after yellow fever vaccination (dated by TCRdb to the late 2010s). A note on the overall study: Libraries from fractions with low cell numbers were prepared with the SMART-Seq v4 Ultra Low Input RNA kit. To track T-cell clones before and after primary and booster YFV17D yellow fever vaccination, bulk TCR alpha and beta repertoires were sequenced longitudinally. Two healthy male donors, one aged 18 to 29 and one aged 30 to 40 years, made up the cohort. Bulk PBMC replicates and cell subsets were isolated from blood drawn at multiple timepoints before and after both primary and secondary immunization.

This specimen's treatment or condition label, per the study, means: live attenuated yellow fever vaccine strain. PBMCs were isolated from peripheral blood using a standard Ficoll-Paque protocol. Dynabeads CD4 and CD8 positive selection kits were used to isolate the CD4 and CD8 T-cell fractions. RNA was extracted with TriZol from bulk PBMCs, CD4 and CD8 fractions, and dextramer-positive and dextramer-negative fractions. Study-wide conclusions, independent of this receptor: Compared with the primary T-cell response, the secondary T-cell response was faster but weaker, reaching its peak on day 5 rather than on day 15. A small fraction of clonotypes appeared in both the CD4 and CD8 compartments, likely as a result of convergent recombination. Because abundant contaminating clonotypes from the bulk population could be contained in FACS-sorted repertoires, computational filtering was required. Most clones expanded after primary vaccination (around 96% of CD4 and around 88% of CD8) were re-detected after the booster, suggesting that broad memory maintenance occurred. Because the study included only a couple of donors, the extent to which the findings can be generalized is limited.

Sequencer: Illumina NovaSeq 6000. TCR cDNA was synthesized by 5'RACE template switching, through which a universal primer site and unique molecular identifiers were introduced. cDNA synthesis was primed from both the TCR alpha and TCR beta constant segments. Library amplification involved two PCR steps, and the second step added sample barcodes and sequencing adapters. Sequencing of the libraries was done on either Illumina HiSeq 2500 (2x100 bp) or NovaSeq (2x150 bp). In the authors' own workflow: Demultiplexing of reads and collapsing into UMI consensus sequences were performed with MIGEC, and V(D)J alignment was carried out with MiXCR. Using edgeR on replicate PBMC samples, clonotypes were called vaccine-responding if FDR was below 0.01 and the log2 fold change was above 5 up to day 15. Each bulk clonotype was labeled CD4 or CD8 based on which sequenced repertoire, CD4 or CD8, contained the clonotype at higher abundance. TCRdb handled the public reads itself, with Q25 trimming in fastp and clone calling in MiXCR, and kept productive beta chains. Rows with one shared CDR3 protein collapse into an entry with the most common genes and DNA. The V and J calls were not made by the authors but by TCRdb's processing. Present in this sample are 150,000 to 200,000 distinct CDR3 sequences, 11% of which were seen just once. The ten largest clones add up to 36% of the sample.

The germline V gene yields MNHEY for CDR1 and SVGAGI for CDR2. V and J are truncated by 1 base and 4 bases respectively, leaving an intervening sequence of 10 bases. The CDR3 covers 15 residues, taking in both the cysteine and the phenylalanine. Kept here is only the CDR3 DNA, which spans 45 bases and is read in frame from base 1. This receptor was taken from a man aged 18 to 29 who received the YFV17D yellow fever vaccine. The rearranged segments are TRBV6-5 and TRBJ2-2; TRBD1 is a weak D gene call, 6 bases matching. Sequencing used CD8+ T cells sorted from PBMCs, obtained 15 days after the yellow fever booster vaccination. At the DNA level, the sequence is TGTGCCAGCAGTTACTTCTCACAGGGCACCGGGGAGCTGTTTTTT. Its product reads: CASSYFSQGTGELFF.